This TCR beta chain was recorded in a study of cytomegalovirus exposure and HLA in healthy donors. Study in general: There were tens of millions of unique TCRs (from HLA-typed donors) in an early data release. Findings of the study overall: Analyzed later, most CMV-associated TCR beta chains appeared HLA-restricted.

Amplification used 60 Vbeta primers and 13 Jbeta primers. The table came from immunoSEQ multiplex PCR; TCRdb's copy has only in-frame clones and leaves some out. The sample shows nearly 110,000 clones, more than 60% of them seen only once. A word on this clone: Antigen unknown.

The material sequenced was PBMCs. The clonotype originates from a man aged 55 to 69 in good health and CMV-seronegative.

CDR3 in DNA: TGTGCCAGCATCTATTACAATGAGCAGTTCTTC. Protein sequence: CASIYYNEQFF. The rearrangement links TRBV5-6 to TRBJ2-1; no definite D call. Germline CDR1 SGHDT, CDR2 YYEEEE. V lost 6 bases and J 4 bases, leaving 5 bases between the germline ends. The CDR3 is made up of 11 amino acids.